The rows below give T cell receptor beta chains drawn from one sample of a study of tumor and adjacent non-tumor tissue in lung cancer. TCRdb reprocessed the multiplex PCR reads with MiXCR, giving one entry per CDR3 protein. The table shows some 97,000 distinct CDR3 sequences, with around three fifths occurring only once. Sequencing was performed on distant non-tumor lung tissue. Source of these receptors: a young man with non-small cell lung cancer. The CDR3 runs from the conserved cysteine through the conserved F or W. The D gene is left open where the match is weak. Not every row has a clone size; where given, it reads once, few, many or a size class.

TRBJ1-5 TRBV6-5 - - 15 CVSSYSRGVSDTQHF TGTGTCAGCAGTTACTCGCGGGGGGTCTCAGATACGCAGCATTTT
TRBJ2-1 TRBV6-5 TRBD2 - 13 CASASAGDNEQLF TGTGCCAGCGCATCAGCGGGGGACAATGAGCAGTTATTC
TRBJ1-2 TRBV11-2 - - 15 CASSSWVGSGYGYTF TGTGCCAGCAGCTCATGGGTCGGTTCCGGCTATGGGTACACCTTC
TRBJ2-6 TRBV11-2 - - 15 CVSSLHTSGANVLTF TGTGTCAGCAGCTTACACACCTCTGGGGCCAACGTCCTGACTTTC
TRBJ2-7 TRBV12-3/TRBV12-4 - - 12 CASSLSRTEEYF TGTGCCAGCAGTTTGAGTAGGACCGAGGAGTACTTC
TRBJ2-1 TRBV20-1 TRBD2 once 15 CSARAGTSGIQDQFF TGTAGTGCTAGAGCTGGGACTAGCGGGATACAGGATCAGTTCTTC
TRBJ1-5 TRBV11-2 - - 13 CASGLDQGRVPHF TGTGCCAGCGGCTTAGATCAGGGGAGGGTTCCGCATTTT
TRBJ1-2 TRBV20-1 - - 12 CSVRRGHYGHTF TGCAGTGTTAGACGGGGTCACTATGGCCACACCTTC
TRBJ2-4 TRBV11-3 - - 12 CASSIQGPDQYF TGTGCCAGCAGCATACAGGGCCCAGATCAGTATTTC
TRBJ1-1 TRBV5-1 - - 13 CVSSYGQHTEAFF TGCGTCAGCAGCTACGGACAGCACACTGAAGCTTTCTTT
TRBJ2-5 TRBV20-1 - - 15 CCAQEDSRLQEIQYF TGCTGTGCTCAAGAGGACAGCAGGTTGCAAGAGATCCAGTACTTC